This T cell receptor (beta chain) came from a study of type 1 regulatory T cells. Whole-study context: An in vitro protocol generated T-allo10, a Tr1-enriched, alloantigen-specific CD4 T cell product.

Details on this clonotype: As yet, its antigen is unknown.

TCRdb independently ran MiXCR on the reads; one entry per CDR3 protein. The sample contains 60,000 to 70,000 distinct CDR3 sequences, 50% to 70% of which appear only once. T-allo10 cells from the graft donor were described as anergic, host-alloantigen-specific, and alloantigen-specific suppressors. Germline assignment: CDR1 DFQATT and CDR2 SNEGSKA (reference sequence). The CDR3 covers 11 residues. Trimming pared 7 bases from V and 6 bases from J, leaving 13 bases between. Sequencing used cultured T cells, either the whole culture or a sorted T cell fraction (not recorded which). Subset of the sample: Tr1-enriched cell product generated in vitro against host alloantigens. The sequence was collected from a human donor in good health. V gene TRBV20-1 combines with J gene TRBJ2-7; possibly TRBD2 for D (5 bases). Written as DNA, the CDR3 is TGCAGTGGGAGGTCCGGCGGCGAGCAGTACTTC. Translating it yields CSGRSGGEQYF.